The T cell receptor (beta chain) described here comes from a study of shared clonotypes between healthy human individuals. A single count supports this clone. The target antigen is unknown. Germline loops: CDR1 SGHTA, CDR2 FQGTGA. Trimming removed 1 base at V and 5 bases at J, with 8 bases between. The CDR3 spans 13 residues. Authors' data handling: Junction-only immunoSEQ sequences carried no quality scores, so filtering differed. Produced via immunoSEQ multiplex PCR; TCRdb's table is partial and in-frame only. V and J calls and clone size are copied from that table; D and trimming were computed from the DNA. The table has some 2,100,000 clones, 93% seen once. Study results and limitations: Four donors had roughly 5.2% of their naive CD4 clonotypes in common. When compared with the clonotypes that were shared by all four sorted-subset donors, the non-shared clonotypes turned out to have lower generation probabilities. It was only blood that was sampled, and tissue repertoires likely differ.

Naive CD8 cells comprised CD45RO-negative, CCR7-positively selected cells, excluding terminally differentiated effector memory CD45RA+ cells. This receptor was identified in a man in his late teens or twenties in good health. Some clones in this sample may be carry-over from other donors' samples. The sample consisted of naive CD8+ T cells from PBMCs. The V call is TRBV7-3, the J call TRBJ2-5, with D unclear. CDR3 in DNA: TGTGCCAGCAGCTTAAACCGTGGTGAGACCCAGTACTTC. It translates to CASSLNRGETQYF.